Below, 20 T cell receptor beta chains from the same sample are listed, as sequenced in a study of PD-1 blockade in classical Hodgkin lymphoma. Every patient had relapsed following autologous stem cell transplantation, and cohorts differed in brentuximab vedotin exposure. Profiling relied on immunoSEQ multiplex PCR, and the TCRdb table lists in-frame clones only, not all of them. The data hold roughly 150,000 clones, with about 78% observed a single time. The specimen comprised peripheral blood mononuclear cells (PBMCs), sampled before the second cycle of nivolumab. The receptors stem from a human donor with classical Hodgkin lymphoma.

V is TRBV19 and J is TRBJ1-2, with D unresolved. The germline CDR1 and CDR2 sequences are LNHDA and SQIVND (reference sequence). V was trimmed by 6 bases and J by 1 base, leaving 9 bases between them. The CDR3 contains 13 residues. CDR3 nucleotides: TGTGCCAGTAGACCGACGGTTAACTATGGCTACACCTTC. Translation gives CASRPTVNYGYTF.

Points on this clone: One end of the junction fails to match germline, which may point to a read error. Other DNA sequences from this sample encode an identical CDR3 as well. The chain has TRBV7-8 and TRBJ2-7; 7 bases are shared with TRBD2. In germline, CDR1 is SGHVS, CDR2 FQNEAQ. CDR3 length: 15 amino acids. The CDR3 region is CASSLGRGSSYEQYF. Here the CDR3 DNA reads TGTGCCAGCAGTTTAGGGAGGGGTAGCTCCTACGAGCAGTACTTC.

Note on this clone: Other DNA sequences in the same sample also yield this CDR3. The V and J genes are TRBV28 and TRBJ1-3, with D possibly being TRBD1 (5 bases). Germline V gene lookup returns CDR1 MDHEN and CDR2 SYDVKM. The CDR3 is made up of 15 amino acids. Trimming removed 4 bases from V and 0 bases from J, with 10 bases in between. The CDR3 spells CASSWDRSSGNTIYF. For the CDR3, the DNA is TGTGCCAGCAGTTGGGACCGGAGCTCTGGAAACACCATATATTTT. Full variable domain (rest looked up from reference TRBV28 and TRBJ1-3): DVKVTQSSRYLVKRTGEKVFLECVQDMDHENMFWYRQDPGLGLRLIYFSYDVKMKEKGDIPEGYSVSREKKERFSLILESASTNQTSMYLCASSWDRSSGNTIYFGEGSWLTVV.

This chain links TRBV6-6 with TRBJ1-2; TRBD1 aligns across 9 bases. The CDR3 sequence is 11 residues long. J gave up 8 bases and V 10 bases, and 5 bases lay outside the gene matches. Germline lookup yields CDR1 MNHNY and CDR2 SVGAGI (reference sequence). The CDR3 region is CATTGTGGYTF. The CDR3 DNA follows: TGTGCCACTACAGGGACAGGGGGCTACACCTTC.

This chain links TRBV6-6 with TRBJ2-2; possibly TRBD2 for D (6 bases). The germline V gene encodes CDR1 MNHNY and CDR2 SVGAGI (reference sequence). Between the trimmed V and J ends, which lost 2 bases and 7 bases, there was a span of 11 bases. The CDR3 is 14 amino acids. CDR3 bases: TGTGCCAGCAGTTACCACGCGGAGGGCGGGGAGCTGTTTTTT. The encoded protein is CASSYHAEGGELFF.

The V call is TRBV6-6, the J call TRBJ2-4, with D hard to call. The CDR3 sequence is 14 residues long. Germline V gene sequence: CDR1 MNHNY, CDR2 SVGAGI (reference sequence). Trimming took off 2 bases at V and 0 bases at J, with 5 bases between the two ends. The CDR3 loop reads CASSYGLAKNIQYF. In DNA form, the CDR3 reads TGTGCCAGCAGTTACGGCCTAGCCAAAAACATTCAGTACTTC.

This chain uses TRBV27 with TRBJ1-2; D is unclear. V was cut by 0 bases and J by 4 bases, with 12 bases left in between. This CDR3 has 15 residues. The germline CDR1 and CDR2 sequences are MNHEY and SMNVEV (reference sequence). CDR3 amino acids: CASSLSNAAAYGYTF. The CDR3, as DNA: TGTGCCAGCAGTTTATCGAACGCAGCGGCCTATGGCTACACCTTC.

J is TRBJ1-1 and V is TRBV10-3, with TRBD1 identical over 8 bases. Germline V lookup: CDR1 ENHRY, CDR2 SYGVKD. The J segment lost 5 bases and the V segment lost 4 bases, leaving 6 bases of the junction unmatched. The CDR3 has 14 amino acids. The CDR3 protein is CAISGGQGGTEAFF. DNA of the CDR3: TGTGCCATCAGTGGAGGACAGGGCGGTACTGAAGCTTTCTTT.

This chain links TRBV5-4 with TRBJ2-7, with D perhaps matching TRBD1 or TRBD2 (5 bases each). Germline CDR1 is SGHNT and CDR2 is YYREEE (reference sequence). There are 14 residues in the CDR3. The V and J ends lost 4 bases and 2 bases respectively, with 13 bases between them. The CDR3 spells CASSRKGRTYEQYF. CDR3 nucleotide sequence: TGTGCCAGCAGCCGTAAGGGACGGACCTACGAGCAGTACTTC.

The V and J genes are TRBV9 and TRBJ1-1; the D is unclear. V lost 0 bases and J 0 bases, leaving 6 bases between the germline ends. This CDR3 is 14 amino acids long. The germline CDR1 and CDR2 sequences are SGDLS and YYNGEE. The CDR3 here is CASSVGAVNTEAFF. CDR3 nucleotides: TGTGCCAGCAGCGTAGGCGCGGTGAACACTGAAGCTTTCTTT.

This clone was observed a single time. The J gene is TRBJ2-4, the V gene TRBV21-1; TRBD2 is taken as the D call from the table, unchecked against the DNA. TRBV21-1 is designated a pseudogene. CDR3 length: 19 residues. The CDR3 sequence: CASPRGLAGPRGAKNIQYF. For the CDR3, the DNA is TGTGCCAGCCCTAGGGGGCTAGCGGGGCCCAGGGGGGCCAAAAACATTCAGTACTTC.

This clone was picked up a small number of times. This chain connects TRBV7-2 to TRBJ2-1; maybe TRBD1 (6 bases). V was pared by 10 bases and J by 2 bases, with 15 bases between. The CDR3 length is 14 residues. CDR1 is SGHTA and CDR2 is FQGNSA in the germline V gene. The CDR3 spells CATKQGYTYNEQFF. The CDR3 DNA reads TGTGCCACTAAACAGGGTTATACCTACAATGAGCAGTTCTTC. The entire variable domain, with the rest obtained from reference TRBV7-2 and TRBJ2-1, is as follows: GAGVSQSPSNKVTEKGKDVELRCDPISGHTALYWYRQSLGQGLEFLIYFQGNSAPDKSGLPSDRFSAERTGGSVSTLTIQRTQQEDSAVYLCATKQGYTYNEQFFGPGTRLTVL.

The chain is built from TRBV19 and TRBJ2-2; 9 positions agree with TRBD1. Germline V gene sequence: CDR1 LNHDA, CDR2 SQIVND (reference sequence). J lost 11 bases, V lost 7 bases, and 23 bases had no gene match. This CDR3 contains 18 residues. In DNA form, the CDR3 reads TGTGCCAGTATCCAGAGGGGGACAGGGTTTGCAATTCCCCCTGAGCTGTTTTTT. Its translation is CASIQRGTGFAIPPELFF.

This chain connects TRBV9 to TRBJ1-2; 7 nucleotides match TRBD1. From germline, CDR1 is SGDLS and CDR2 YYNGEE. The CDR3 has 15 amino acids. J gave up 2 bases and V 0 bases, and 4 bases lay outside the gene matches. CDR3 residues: CASSVATGPNYGYTF. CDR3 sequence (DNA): TGTGCCAGCAGCGTAGCGACAGGGCCCAACTATGGCTACACCTTC.

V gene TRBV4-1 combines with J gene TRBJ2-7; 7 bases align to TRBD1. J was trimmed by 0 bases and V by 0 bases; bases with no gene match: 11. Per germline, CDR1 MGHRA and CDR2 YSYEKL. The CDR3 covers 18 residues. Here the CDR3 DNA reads TGCGCCAGCAGCCAAGACAGGGGGTCTAGCCATTACTCCTACGAGCAGTACTTC. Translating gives CASSQDRGSSHYSYEQYF.

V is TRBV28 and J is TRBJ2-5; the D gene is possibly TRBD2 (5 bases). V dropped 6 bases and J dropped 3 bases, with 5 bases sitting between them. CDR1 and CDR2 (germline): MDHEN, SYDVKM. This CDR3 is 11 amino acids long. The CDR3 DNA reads TGTGCCAGCAGGGGAGAAGAGACCCAGTACTTC. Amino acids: CASRGEETQYF.

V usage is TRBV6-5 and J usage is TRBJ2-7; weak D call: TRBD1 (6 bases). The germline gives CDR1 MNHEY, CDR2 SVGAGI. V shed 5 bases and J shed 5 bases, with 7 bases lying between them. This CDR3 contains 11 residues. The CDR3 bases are TGTGCCAGCAGTCGGGACAACGAGCAGTACTTC. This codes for CASSRDNEQYF.

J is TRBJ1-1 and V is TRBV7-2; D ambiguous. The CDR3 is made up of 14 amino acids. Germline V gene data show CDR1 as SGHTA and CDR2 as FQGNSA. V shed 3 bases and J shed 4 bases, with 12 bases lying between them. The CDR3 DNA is TGTGCCAGCAGCTTTGTCCTCGGGCGCACTGAAGCTTTCTTT. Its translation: CASSFVLGRTEAFF.

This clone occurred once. CDR3: CASSLGTEETQYF. CDR3 bases: TGTGCCAGCAGCTTAGGGACGGAAGAGACCCAGTACTTC. The chain couples TRBV7-3 to TRBJ2-5; D could derive from TRBD1 or TRBD2 (5 bases each). CDR3 length equals 13 residues. The germline gives CDR1 SGHTA, CDR2 FQGTGA. Trimming cost V 2 bases and J 3 bases, with 7 bases left between them.

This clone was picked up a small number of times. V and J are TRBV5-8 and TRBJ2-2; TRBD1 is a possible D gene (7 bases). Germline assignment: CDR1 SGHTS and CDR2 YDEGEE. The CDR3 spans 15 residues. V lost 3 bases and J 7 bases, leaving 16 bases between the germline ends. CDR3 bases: TGTGCCAGCAGCTACTGGACAGGAGGGAACGGGGAGCTGTTTTTT. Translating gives CASSYWTGGNGELFF.